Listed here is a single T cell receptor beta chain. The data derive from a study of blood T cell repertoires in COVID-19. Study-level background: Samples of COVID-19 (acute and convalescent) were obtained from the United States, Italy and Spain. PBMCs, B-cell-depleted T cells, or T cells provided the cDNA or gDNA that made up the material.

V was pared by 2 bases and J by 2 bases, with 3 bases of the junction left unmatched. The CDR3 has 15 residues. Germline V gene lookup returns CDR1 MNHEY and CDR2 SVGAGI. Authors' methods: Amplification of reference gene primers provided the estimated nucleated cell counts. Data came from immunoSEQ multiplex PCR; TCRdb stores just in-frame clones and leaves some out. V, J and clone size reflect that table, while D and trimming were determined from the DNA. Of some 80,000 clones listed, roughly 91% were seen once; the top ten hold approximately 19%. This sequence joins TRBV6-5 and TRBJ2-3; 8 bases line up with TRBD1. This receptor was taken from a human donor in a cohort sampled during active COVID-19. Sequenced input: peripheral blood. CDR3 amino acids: CASSYRTGHTDTQYF. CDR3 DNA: TGTGCCAGCAGTTACAGGACAGGGCACACAGATACGCAGTATTTT.